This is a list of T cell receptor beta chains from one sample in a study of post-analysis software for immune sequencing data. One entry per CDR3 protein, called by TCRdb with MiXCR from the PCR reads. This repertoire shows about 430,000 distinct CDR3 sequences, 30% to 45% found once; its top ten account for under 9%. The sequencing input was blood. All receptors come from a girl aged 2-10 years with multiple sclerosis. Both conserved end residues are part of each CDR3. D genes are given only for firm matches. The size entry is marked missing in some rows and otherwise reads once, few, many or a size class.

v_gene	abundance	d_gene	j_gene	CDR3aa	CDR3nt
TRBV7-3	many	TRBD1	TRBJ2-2	CASSSAGGKRTGELFF	TGTGCCAGCAGCTCAGCAGGGGGCAAGAGGACCGGGGAGCTGTTTTTT
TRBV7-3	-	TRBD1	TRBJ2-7	CASSLGTAPYEQYF	TGTGCCAGCAGCTTAGGGACAGCCCCCTACGAGCAGTACTTC
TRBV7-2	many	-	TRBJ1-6	CASSPQGSSPLHF	TGTGCCAGCAGCCCCCAGGGGAGTTCACCCCTCCACTTT
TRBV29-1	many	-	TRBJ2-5	CSVDWQGLEETQYF	TGCAGCGTTGATTGGCAGGGCCTTGAAGAGACCCAGTACTTC
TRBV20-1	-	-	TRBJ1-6	CSASNRGRLYSPLHF	TGCAGTGCTAGTAACCGTGGTAGACTCTATTCACCCCTCCACTTT
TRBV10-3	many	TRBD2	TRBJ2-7	CATKTSGRAHEQYF	TGTGCCACAAAGACTAGCGGGAGGGCCCACGAGCAGTACTTC
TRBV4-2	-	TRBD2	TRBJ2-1	CASSQEVGLAASSYNEQFF	TGTGCCAGCAGCCAAGAAGTAGGACTAGCGGCTAGCTCCTACAATGAGCAGTTCTTC
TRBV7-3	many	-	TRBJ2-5	CASSQGGRGSETQYF	TGTGCCAGCAGTCAAGGGGGTAGGGGGTCCGAGACCCAGTACTTC
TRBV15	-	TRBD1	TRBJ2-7	CATSRDRGLYEQYF	TGTGCCACCAGCAGGGACAGGGGATTATACGAGCAGTACTTC
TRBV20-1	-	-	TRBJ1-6	CSALKTGHQPNSPLHF	TGCAGTGCCCTCAAAACAGGCCATCAGCCTAATTCACCCCTCCACTTT
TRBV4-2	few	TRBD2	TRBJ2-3	CASRHLTSGTPAYTDTQYF	TGTGCCAGCAGACACTTGACTAGCGGGACCCCGGCGTACACAGATACGCAGTATTTT
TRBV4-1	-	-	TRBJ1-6	CASSITWPYNSPLHF	TGCGCCAGCAGCATAACTTGGCCCTATAATTCACCCCTCCACTTT
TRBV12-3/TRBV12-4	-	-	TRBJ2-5	CASSSTSITVGETQYF	TGTGCCAGCAGTTCCACTAGCATTACAGTCGGGGAGACCCAGTACTTC
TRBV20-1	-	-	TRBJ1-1	CSARDRGGNTEAFF	TGCAGTGCTAGAGACAGGGGCGGGAACACTGAAGCTTTCTTT
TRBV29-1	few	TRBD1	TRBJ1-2	CSVEPGQGTYGYTF	TGCAGCGTTGAACCGGGACAGGGGACCTATGGCTACACCTTC
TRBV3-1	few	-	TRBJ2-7	CASSRDDEGTYEQYF	TGTGCCAGCAGCCGGGACGATGAGGGGACCTACGAGCAGTACTTC
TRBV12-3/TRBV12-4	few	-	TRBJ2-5	CASSFPGQKETQYF	TGTGCCAGCAGTTTCCCGGGACAAAAAGAGACCCAGTACTTC
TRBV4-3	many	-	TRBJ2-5	CASSQTGRGETQYF	TGCGCCAGCAGCCAGACAGGGAGGGGGGAGACCCAGTACTTC
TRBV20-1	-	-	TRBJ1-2	CSAKLQPGQGRKDGYTF	TGCAGTGCTAAACTCCAACCGGGACAAGGCCGGAAGGATGGCTACACCTTC
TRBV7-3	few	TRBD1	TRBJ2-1	CASSLWTGEDPFF	TGTGCCAGCAGCTTATGGACAGGCGAAGACCCGTTCTTC
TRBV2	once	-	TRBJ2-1	CASSEQGLRKVKSSYNEQFF	TGTGCCAGCAGTGAACAGGGACTTAGGAAAGTGAAGAGCTCCTACAATGAGCAGTTCTTC
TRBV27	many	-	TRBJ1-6	CASSRDSKDSPLHF	TGTGCCAGCAGTCGCGACAGTAAGGACTCACCCCTCCACTTT